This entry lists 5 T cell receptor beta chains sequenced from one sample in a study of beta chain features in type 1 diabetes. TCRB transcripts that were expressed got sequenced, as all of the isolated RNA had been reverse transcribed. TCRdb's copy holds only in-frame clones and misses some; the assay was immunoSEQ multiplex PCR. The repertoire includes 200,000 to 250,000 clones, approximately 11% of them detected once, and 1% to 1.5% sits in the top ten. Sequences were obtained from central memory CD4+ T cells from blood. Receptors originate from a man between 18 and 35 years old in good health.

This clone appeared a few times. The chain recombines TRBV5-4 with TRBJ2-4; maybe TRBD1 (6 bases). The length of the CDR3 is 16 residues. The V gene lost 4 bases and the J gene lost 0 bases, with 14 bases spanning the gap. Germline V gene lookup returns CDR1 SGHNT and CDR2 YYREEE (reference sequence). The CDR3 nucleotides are TGTGCCAGCAGCCCGGGCGGACAGTCAGCCAAAAACATTCAGTACTTC. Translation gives CASSPGGQSAKNIQYF.

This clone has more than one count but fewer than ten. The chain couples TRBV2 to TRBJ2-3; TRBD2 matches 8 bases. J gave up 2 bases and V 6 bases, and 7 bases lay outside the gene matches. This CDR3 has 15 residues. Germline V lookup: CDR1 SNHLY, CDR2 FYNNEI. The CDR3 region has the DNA TGTGCCAGCAGGGGACTGACTAGCGCCACAGATACGCAGTATTTT. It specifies CASRGLTSATDTQYF.

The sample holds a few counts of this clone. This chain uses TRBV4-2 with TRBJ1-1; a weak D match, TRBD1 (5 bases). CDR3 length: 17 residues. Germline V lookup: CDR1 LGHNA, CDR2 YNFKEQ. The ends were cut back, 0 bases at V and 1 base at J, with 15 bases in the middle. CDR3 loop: CASSQDEGNRKNTEAFF. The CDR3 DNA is TGTGCCAGCAGCCAAGATGAGGGGAACAGAAAGAACACTGAAGCTTTCTTT.

CDR3 in DNA: TGCAGTGCTAGAAGAGATACGCAGTATTTT. It is translated as CSARRDTQYF. The rearrangement uses TRBV20-1 and TRBJ2-3; D remains ambiguous. This CDR3 contains 10 residues. CDR1 and CDR2 (germline): DFQATT, SNEGSKA (reference sequence). Trimming took 2 bases from V and 5 from J, leaving 2 bases between them.

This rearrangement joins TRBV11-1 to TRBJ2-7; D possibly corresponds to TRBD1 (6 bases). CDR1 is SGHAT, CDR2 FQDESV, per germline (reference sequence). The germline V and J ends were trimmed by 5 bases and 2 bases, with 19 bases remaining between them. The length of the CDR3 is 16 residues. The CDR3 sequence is CASSRAGGAPTYEQYF. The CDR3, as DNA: TGTGCCAGCAGCCGCGCTGGGGGCGCTCCTACCTACGAGCAGTACTTC.